This TCR beta chain was obtained from a study of CD8+ T cells in alopecia areata. As to treatment: oral pan-JAK inhibitor, 5-10 mg twice daily. Study-level points and caveats: Scalp clonality, together with expanded CD8+ clones among the top 100, fell significantly with tofacitinib. While patients received tofacitinib, many expanded lesional clones remained present in scalp and blood.

Note on this clone: Its specificity is not known.

V shed 0 bases and J shed 3 bases, with 10 bases lying between them. In germline, CDR1 is SGHRS, CDR2 YFSETQ. CDR3 length: 15 residues. The sequencing template was cDNA reverse transcribed from extracted RNA. The protocol was immunoSEQ multiplex PCR, while the TCRdb copy is restricted to in-frame clones and leaves out a portion. The sample lists some 110,000 clones; roughly 63% were seen once. J is TRBJ1-5 and V is TRBV5-1, with D unresolved. The sample was CD8+ T cells sorted from blood, taken at week 4, from a patient treated with tofacitinib. This clonotype was obtained from a human donor with alopecia areata. CDR3 amino acids: CASSLVPLDNQPQHF. The CDR3 coding sequence is TGCGCCAGCAGCTTGGTGCCGCTTGACAATCAGCCCCAGCATTTT.